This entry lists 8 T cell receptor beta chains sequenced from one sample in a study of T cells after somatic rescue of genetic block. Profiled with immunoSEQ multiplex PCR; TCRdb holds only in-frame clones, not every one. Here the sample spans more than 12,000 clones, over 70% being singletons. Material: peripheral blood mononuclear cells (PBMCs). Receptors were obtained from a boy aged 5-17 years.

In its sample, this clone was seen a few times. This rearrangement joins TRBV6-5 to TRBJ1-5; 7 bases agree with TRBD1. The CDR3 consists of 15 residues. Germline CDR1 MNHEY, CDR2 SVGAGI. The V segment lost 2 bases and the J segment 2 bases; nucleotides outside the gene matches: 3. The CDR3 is CASSYAGGGNQPQHF. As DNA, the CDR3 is TGTGCCAGCAGTTACGCAGGGGGGGGCAATCAGCCCCAGCATTTT.

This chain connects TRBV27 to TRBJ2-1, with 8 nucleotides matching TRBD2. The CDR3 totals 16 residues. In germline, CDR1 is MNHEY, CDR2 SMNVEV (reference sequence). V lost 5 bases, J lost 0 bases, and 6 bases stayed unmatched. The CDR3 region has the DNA TGTGCCAGCAGTCGGGCCGCGGGGGGCTCCTACAATGAGCAGTTCTTC. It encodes CASSRAAGGSYNEQFF.

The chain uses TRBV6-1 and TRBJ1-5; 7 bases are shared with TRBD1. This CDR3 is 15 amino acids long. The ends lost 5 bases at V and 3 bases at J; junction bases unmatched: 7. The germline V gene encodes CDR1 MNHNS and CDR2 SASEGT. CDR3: CASSNQDRINQPQHF. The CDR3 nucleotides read TGTGCCAGCAGTAACCAGGACAGGATCAATCAGCCCCAGCATTTT.

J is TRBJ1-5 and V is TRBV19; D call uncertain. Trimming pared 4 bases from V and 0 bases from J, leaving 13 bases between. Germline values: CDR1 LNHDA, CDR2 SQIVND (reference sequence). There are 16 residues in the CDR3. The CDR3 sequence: CASSREGAYSNQPQHF. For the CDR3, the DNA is TGTGCCAGTAGTAGAGAGGGTGCCTATAGCAATCAGCCCCAGCATTTT.

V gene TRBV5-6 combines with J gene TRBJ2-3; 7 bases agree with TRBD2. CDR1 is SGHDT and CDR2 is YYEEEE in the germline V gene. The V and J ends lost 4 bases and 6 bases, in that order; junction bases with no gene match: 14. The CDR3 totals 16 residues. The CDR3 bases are TGTGCCAGCAGCCTCGGGGGGAGGGCCCCATCGGATACGCAGTATTTT. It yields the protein CASSLGGRAPSDTQYF. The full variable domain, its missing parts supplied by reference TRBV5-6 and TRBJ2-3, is DAGVTQSPTHLIKTRGQQVTLRCSPKSGHDTVSWYQQALGQGPQFIFQYYEEEERQRGNFPDRFSGHQFPNYSSELNVNALLLGDSALYLCASSLGGRAPSDTQYFGPGTRLTVL.

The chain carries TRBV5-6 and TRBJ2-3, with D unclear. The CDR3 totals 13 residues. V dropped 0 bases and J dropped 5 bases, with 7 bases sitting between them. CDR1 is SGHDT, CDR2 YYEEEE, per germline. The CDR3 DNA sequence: TGTGCCAGCAGCTTGGGACCCGGAGATACGCAGTATTTT. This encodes CASSLGPGDTQYF.

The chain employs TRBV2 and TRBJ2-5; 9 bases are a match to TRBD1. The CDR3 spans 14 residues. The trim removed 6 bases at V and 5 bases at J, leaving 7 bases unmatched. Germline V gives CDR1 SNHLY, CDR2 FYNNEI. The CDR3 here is CASSKRDRAETQYF. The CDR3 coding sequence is TGTGCCAGCAGCAAGCGGGACAGGGCTGAGACCCAGTACTTC.

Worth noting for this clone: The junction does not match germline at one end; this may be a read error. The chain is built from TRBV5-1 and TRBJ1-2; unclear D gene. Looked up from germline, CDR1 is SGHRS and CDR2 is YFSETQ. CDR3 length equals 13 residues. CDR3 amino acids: CASSLYPVYGYTF. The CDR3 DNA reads TGTGCCAGCAGCTTGTATCCGGTATATGGCTACACCTTC.